This TCR beta chain derives from a study of technical replicates of blood from several donors. The V end was cut by 0 bases, the J end by 4 bases, with 7 bases between. The CDR3 totals 13 residues. CDR1 and CDR2 (germline): SGHKS, YYEKEE (reference sequence). The repertoire was sequenced with immunoSEQ multiplex PCR; TCRdb's copy has only in-frame clones and lacks some. The sample carries about 81,000 clones, approximately 96% recorded once. The V call is TRBV5-5, the J call TRBJ1-2; D not certain. The sequenced sample consisted of T cells isolated from PBMCs. This sequence was found in a human donor in good health. This CDR3 is CASSLDTLYGYTF. In DNA, the CDR3 is TGTGCCAGCAGCTTGGACACGCTCTATGGCTACACCTTC.